The rows below give T cell receptor beta chains drawn from one sample of a study of blood T cell repertoires in COVID-19. Here immunoSEQ multiplex PCR was the method, and the copy in TCRdb shows in-frame clones only, minus some. The repertoire has 140,000 to 150,000 clones, around 80% of them found once; the top ten carry 6%. Sample: PBMCs or T cells enriched from blood (not recorded which). These receptors were collected from a woman aged 45 to 65 who had recovered from COVID-19. The CDR3 runs from the conserved cysteine through the conserved F or W. Fields, in order: D gene, V gene, CDR3 length, J gene, clone size, CDR3 protein, CDR3 DNA. D genes are given only for firm matches. The size field is filled for only some rows; it gives once, few, many or a size class.

>-|TRBV20-1|11|TRBJ1-1|-
CSAPKNTGAFF
TGCAGTGCTCCTAAAAACACAGGGGCTTTCTTT
>-|TRBV6-1|15|TRBJ2-5|-
CASREGSGFPETQYF
TGTGCCAGCAGAGAAGGATCAGGGTTCCCGGAGACCCAGTACTTC
>TRBD1|TRBV10-3|16|TRBJ1-1|-
CAISGRRGRANTEAFF
TGTGCCATCAGTGGCCGAAGGGGGCGGGCGAACACTGAAGCTTTCTTT
>-|TRBV14|15|TRBJ2-5|-
CASSQDRRRKETQYF
TGTGCCAGCAGCCAAGATCGGCGGAGGAAGGAGACCCAGTACTTC
>TRBD2|TRBV4-1|18|TRBJ2-1|-
CASSQEDQRDPHYNEQFF
TGCGCCAGCAGCCAAGAAGATCAGCGGGACCCTCATTACAATGAGCAGTTCTTC
>-|TRBV2|16|TRBJ1-4|-
CASRAPNSATNEKLFF
TGTGCCAGCAGGGCCCCCAACAGTGCAACTAATGAAAAACTGTTTTTT
>TRBD1|TRBV10-3|12|TRBJ1-2|-
CAIREGQVGYTF
TGTGCCATCAGAGAAGGACAGGTGGGCTACACCTTC
>-|TRBV27|12|TRBJ1-6|-
CASSFTSSPLHF
TGTGCCAGCAGTTTCACTTCCTCACCCCTCCACTTT
>-|TRBV5-1|13|TRBJ2-1|-
CASSLDRDNEQFF
TGCGCCAGCAGCTTGGACAGGGACAATGAGCAGTTCTTC
>-|TRBV7-9|13|TRBJ1-6|-
CASSPTGDSPLHF
TGTGCCAGCAGCCCTACGGGGGATTCACCCCTCCACTTT
>-|TRBV7-8|13|TRBJ2-5|-
CASSSTLQETQYF
TGTGCCAGCAGCTCAACTCTACAAGAGACCCAGTACTTC
>-|TRBV3-1/TRBV3-2|16|TRBJ2-7|-
CASSHQGERLGYEQYF
TGTGCCAGCAGCCACCAAGGGGAAAGACTGGGTTACGAGCAGTACTTC
>-|TRBV30|14|TRBJ1-4|once
CAWSGPGEYDKLFF
TGTGCCTGGAGTGGGCCGGGGGAGTACGATAAACTGTTTTTT
>-|TRBV25-1|13|TRBJ1-1|-
CASSQVSSTEAFF
TGTGCCAGCAGTCAGGTATCAAGCACTGAAGCTTTCTTT
>-|TRBV18|15|TRBJ2-3|-
CASSPLGGHTDTQYF
TGTGCCAGCTCACCACTAGGCGGACACACAGATACGCAGTATTTT
>-|TRBV5-1|16|TRBJ1-6|-
CASSLEGGRIVSPLHF
TGCGCCAGCAGCTTGGAGGGGGGGCGTATAGTTTCACCCCTCCACTTT
>TRBD1|TRBV6-1|14|TRBJ1-1|few
CASSERGLDTEAFF
TGTGCCAGCAGTGAAAGGGGGCTGGACACTGAAGCTTTCTTT
>-|TRBV6-5|13|TRBJ2-7|-
CASSYSRGYEQYF
TGTGCCAGCAGTTACTCGAGAGGGTACGAGCAGTACTTC
>-|TRBV24-1|13|TRBJ1-1|-
CATSDGANTEAFF
TGTGCCACCAGTGACGGTGCTAACACTGAAGCTTTCTTT
>-|TRBV18|15|TRBJ1-5|few
CASSPEGVRNQPQHF
TGTGCCAGCTCACCGGAAGGGGTTCGCAATCAGCCCCAGCATTTT
>TRBD1|TRBV7-8|13|TRBJ1-2|-
CASSQTGVYGYTF
TGTGCCAGCAGCCAGACAGGGGTCTATGGCTACACCTTC
>-|TRBV6-5|13|TRBJ1-5|-
CASSYSRGKPQHF
TGTGCCAGCAGTTACTCCCGCGGGAAGCCCCAGCATTTT
>-|TRBV21-1|15|TRBJ1-5|-
CASSKTGGNDQPQHF
TGTGCCAGCAGCAAGACAGGGGGCAATGATCAGCCCCAGCATTTT
>TRBD1|TRBV5-6|15|TRBJ1-2|-
CASSFGVGQRIGYTF
TGTGCCAGCAGCTTTGGGGTGGGACAGCGTATTGGCTACACCTTC
>TRBD1|TRBV28|16|TRBJ1-1|-
CASSSSWTGANTEAFF
TGTGCCAGCAGTTCCTCGTGGACAGGCGCGAACACTGAAGCTTTCTTT
>TRBD1|TRBV28|16|TRBJ1-5|few
CASSLRTGAHNQPQHF
TGTGCCAGCAGTCTCCGGACAGGGGCTCACAATCAGCCCCAGCATTTT
>-|TRBV20-1|11|TRBJ2-3|-
CSAPGADTQYF
TGCAGTGCTCCAGGGGCAGATACGCAGTATTTT
>-|TRBV19|13|TRBJ2-2|-
CASSIARDGELFF
TGTGCCAGTAGTATAGCGCGGGACGGGGAGCTGTTTTTT
>TRBD2|TRBV19|14|TRBJ2-1|-
CATRTSGLNNEQFF
TGTGCCACTCGGACTAGCGGGTTGAACAATGAGCAGTTCTTC
>-|TRBV2|13|TRBJ2-7|-
CASSGTRSYEQYF
TGTGCCAGCAGTGGGACTCGATCCTACGAGCAGTACTTC
>-|TRBV2|16|TRBJ1-5|-
CASSGGGHTSNQPQHF
TGTGCCAGCAGTGGGGGAGGACACACAAGCAATCAGCCCCAGCATTTT
>-|TRBV5-1|15|TRBJ2-6|once
CASSFFESGANVLTF
TGCGCCAGCAGCTTCTTCGAGTCTGGGGCCAACGTCCTGACTTTC
>-|TRBV28|13|TRBJ1-4|-
CASVDRMGEKLFF
TGTGCCAGCGTCGACAGGATGGGGGAAAAACTGTTTTTT
>-|TRBV12-3/TRBV12-4|13|TRBJ1-5|-
CASSLARDQPQHF
TGTGCCAGCAGTTTAGCCAGGGATCAGCCCCAGCATTTT
>TRBD1|TRBV7-9|15|TRBJ2-5|-
CASSLVPGGRETQYF
TGTGCCAGCAGCTTAGTGCCAGGGGGAAGAGAGACCCAGTACTTC
>TRBD1|TRBV18|15|TRBJ2-3|few
CASSSRGPSTDTQYF
TGTGCCAGCTCATCCAGGGGGCCGAGCACAGATACGCAGTATTTT
>TRBD1|TRBV9|18|TRBJ2-3|-
CASSPRQGAQTGTDTQYF
TGTGCCAGCAGCCCTCGACAGGGGGCGCAAACTGGCACAGATACGCAGTATTTT
>-|TRBV5-1|12|TRBJ2-5|once
CASGEGEETQYF
TGCGCCAGCGGTGAGGGGGAAGAGACCCAGTACTTC
>-|TRBV21-1|12|TRBJ1-2|-
CANNRPCYGYTF
TGTGCCAACAACCGTCCGTGCTATGGCTACACCTTC
>-|TRBV7-9|13|TRBJ1-2|-
CASSRGEGYGYTF
TGTGCCAGCAGCAGGGGGGAGGGATACGGCTACACCTTC
>-|TRBV4-2|14|TRBJ1-4|-
CASKSETANEKLFF
TGTGCCAGCAAATCGGAGACGGCTAATGAAAAACTGTTTTTT
>-|TRBV9|14|TRBJ2-2|-
CASSSVTDTGELFF
TGTGCCAGCAGCAGCGTGACAGACACCGGGGAGCTGTTTTTT